Each of the 26 T cell receptor beta chains below was sequenced from the same sample in a study of cytomegalovirus exposure and HLA in healthy donors. The primer mix had 60 Vbeta and 13 Jbeta primers. TCRdb keeps only in-frame clones here, not all; method: immunoSEQ multiplex PCR. The profile covers 76,000 or so clones, with less than 80% appearing a single time and more than 2% taken by the ten largest. The sample comprised PBMCs. The receptors here all came from a man aged 25 to 40 in good health and CMV-seronegative.

Only one count was recorded for this clone. This sequence joins TRBV27 and TRBJ1-5; possibly TRBD1 for D (6 bases). The V and J ends lost 6 bases and 2 bases respectively, with 14 bases between them. Per the germline V gene, CDR1 is MNHEY and CDR2 is SMNVEV (reference sequence). The CDR3 sequence is 15 residues long. As DNA, the CDR3 is TGTGCCAGCAGGATGGACAGTTCGGGCAATCAGCCCCAGCATTTT. It yields the protein CASRMDSSGNQPQHF.

V and J are TRBV30 and TRBJ1-4; weak D call: TRBD1 (6 bases). CDR1 is GTSNPN, CDR2 SVGIG, per germline (reference sequence). V lost 4 bases and J 8 bases, leaving 14 bases between the germline ends. This CDR3 has 13 residues. This CDR3 reads CAWKGTGSEKLFF. CDR3 nucleotides: TGTGCCTGGAAGGGTACAGGGAGCGAAAAACTGTTTTTT.

J is TRBJ2-5 and V is TRBV5-1; D might be TRBD2 (5 bases). The assigned J gene may be wrong: the sequence end matches TRBJ2-7 better. Germline values: CDR1 SGHRS, CDR2 YFSETQ. This CDR3 region has 15 residues. The CDR3 protein is CASNLGTGSSYEQYF. CDR3 in DNA: TGCGCCAGCAACCTTGGTACGGGAAGCTCCTACGAGCAGTACTTC.

DNA of the CDR3: TGCGCCAGCAGCCAGGCAGGGGGCCGTGAAGCTTTCTTT. This sequence encodes CASSQAGGREAFF. This chain joins TRBV4-3 and TRBJ1-1; 8 bases fit TRBD1. This CDR3 has 13 residues. In germline, CDR1 is LGHNA, CDR2 YSLEER. Trimming removed 3 bases from V and 7 bases from J; junction bases left unmatched: 4.

The chain employs TRBV19 and TRBJ1-5, with D possibly matching TRBD1 (6 bases). The V gene's germline CDR1 is LNHDA and CDR2 SQIVND (reference sequence). The CDR3 sequence is 15 residues long. V dropped 5 bases and J dropped 5 bases, with 16 bases sitting between them. The CDR3 DNA follows: TGTGCCAGTAGTGCCACAGGGTTGGGGGATCAGCCCCAGCATTTT. It specifies CASSATGLGDQPQHF. The complete variable domain, with remaining parts taken from reference TRBV19 and TRBJ1-5, reads DGGITQSPKYLFRKEGQNVTLSCEQNLNHDAMYWYRQDPGQGLRLIYYSQIVNDFQKGDIAEGYSVSREKKESFPLTVTSAQKNPTAFYLCASSATGLGDQPQHFGDGTRLSIL.

CDR3 in amino acids: CASSVGASNQPQHF. The CDR3 DNA reads TGTGCCAGCAGCGTAGGGGCTAGCAATCAGCCCCAGCATTTT. The rearrangement joins TRBV9 to TRBJ1-5, with D unresolved. Germline V gives CDR1 SGDLS, CDR2 YYNGEE. This CDR3 is 14 amino acids long. The ends were cut back, 0 bases at V and 0 bases at J, with 4 bases in the middle.

This clone was counted only a few times. The chain uses TRBV5-8 and TRBJ2-3; 7 positions agree with TRBD1. The CDR3 length is 15 residues. From germline, CDR1 is SGHTS and CDR2 YDEGEE. V dropped 4 bases and J dropped 6; count of bases not matched to a gene: 11. The CDR3 loop is CASSDPGQRHDTQYF. CDR3 DNA: TGTGCCAGCAGCGACCCGGGACAGAGACATGATACGCAGTATTTT.

This clone has only one observation. The rearrangement uses TRBV5-8 and TRBJ2-2; no definite D call. Trimming took off 4 bases at V and 7 bases at J, with 14 bases between the two ends. This CDR3 comprises 14 residues. Germline values: CDR1 SGHTS, CDR2 YDEGEE. The CDR3: CASSHYLSGGELFF. The CDR3 DNA follows: TGTGCCAGCAGCCATTATCTGTCGGGCGGGGAGCTGTTTTTT.

The chain has TRBV15 and TRBJ1-5; D uncertain. Between the trimmed V and J ends, which lost 1 base and 6 bases, there was a span of 16 bases. The CDR3 is made up of 16 amino acids. Germline CDR1 is LNHNV and CDR2 is YYDKDF (reference sequence). CDR3 protein: CATSRGASGIGQPQHF. CDR3 DNA: TGTGCCACCAGCAGAGGGGCTTCGGGGATAGGTCAGCCCCAGCATTTT.

This rearrangement joins TRBV20-1 to TRBJ1-5; TRBD1 is a possible D gene (5 bases). Between the trimmed V and J ends, which lost 7 bases and 15 bases, there was a span of 10 bases. Germline assignment: CDR1 DFQATT and CDR2 SNEGSKA (reference sequence). There are 8 residues in the CDR3. This CDR3 is CSDSGWHF. CDR3 sequence (DNA): TGCAGTGACTCAGGGTGGCATTTT.

The chain carries TRBV9 and TRBJ2-2, with 10 bases identical to TRBD1. Germline V gives CDR1 SGDLS, CDR2 YYNGEE. The J segment lost 9 bases and the V segment lost 4 bases, leaving 9 bases of the junction unmatched. This CDR3 region has 15 residues. The CDR3 DNA sequence: TGTGCCAGCAGCCAACAGACAGGGGGCTCAAGGGAGCTGTTTTTT. Translated: CASSQQTGGSRELFF. The full variable domain, rest sourced from reference TRBV9 and TRBJ2-2, is DSGVTQTPKHLITATGQRVTLRCSPRSGDLSVYWYQQSLDQGLQFLIQYYNGEERAKGNILERFSAQQFPDLHSELNLSSLELGDSALYFCASSQQTGGSRELFFGEGSRLTVL.

The chain joins TRBV12-5 to TRBJ2-2, with TRBD1 matching 7 bases. Looked up from germline, CDR1 is LGHNT and CDR2 is FRNRAP. The CDR3 sequence is 12 residues long. V was pared by 8 bases and J by 4 bases, with 1 base of the junction left unmatched. In DNA, the CDR3 is TGTGCTAGTACAGGGGCCACCGGGGAGCTGTTTTTT. It codes for CASTGATGELFF.

This chain uses TRBV4-2 with TRBJ1-2; 10 positions match TRBD1. V shed 4 bases, J shed 2 bases, and the junction held 7 bases outside the gene matches. Germline V gives CDR1 LGHNA, CDR2 YNFKEQ. CDR3 length: 16 residues. DNA of the CDR3: TGTGCCAGCAGCCCTAGCGGGACAGGGGACAACTATGGCTACACCTTC. Amino acids: CASSPSGTGDNYGYTF.

This chain connects TRBV19 to TRBJ1-3; TRBD1 aligns across 8 bases. Germline assignment: CDR1 LNHDA and CDR2 SQIVND (reference sequence). V lost 7 bases to trimming and J lost 2 bases; unmatched junction nucleotides: 7. CDR3 size: 15 residues. The DNA for the CDR3 is TGTGCCAGTAATCCGGACAGGGTACCTGGAAACACCATATATTTT. This gives the protein CASNPDRVPGNTIYF.

The table lists this clone with a count of one. The chain links TRBV27 to TRBJ1-5, with D perhaps TRBD1 (6 bases). Deletions cut 5 bases from V and 7 bases from J, with 18 bases between. CDR1 and CDR2 from the germline V gene are MNHEY and SMNVEV (reference sequence). The CDR3 loop spans 15 amino acids. CDR3 protein: CASSPLTGGGQPQHF. The CDR3 DNA reads as TGTGCCAGCAGTCCCCTGACAGGTGGAGGCCAGCCCCAGCATTTT.

J is TRBJ1-5 and V is TRBV2; D is unresolved. Germline V gives CDR1 SNHLY, CDR2 FYNNEI. The CDR3 extends over 17 amino acids. V gave up 2 bases and J gave up 0 bases, with 14 bases separating them. DNA for the CDR3: TGTGCCAGCAGTGAACAGGTGGTCTTTTATAGCAATCAGCCCCAGCATTTT. It specifies CASSEQVVFYSNQPQHF.

The J gene is TRBJ2-5, the V gene TRBV4-2, with D tentatively TRBD2 (5 bases). The better agreement between TRBJ2-7 and the DNA end casts doubt on the J call. There are 14 residues in the CDR3. Germline lookup yields CDR1 LGHNA and CDR2 YNFKEQ. In nucleotides, the CDR3 is TGTGCCAGCAGCCAGGAAGAGGGTGCCTACGAGCAGTACTTC. Translation gives CASSQEEGAYEQYF.

The chain combines TRBV15 with TRBJ2-5; 7 bases are shared with TRBD1. Germline CDR1 LNHNV, CDR2 YYDKDF (reference sequence). The CDR3 totals 12 residues. V lost 9 bases to trimming and J lost 5 bases; unmatched junction nucleotides: 6. CDR3 amino acids: CATSTGLETQYF. The DNA for the CDR3 is TGTGCCACATCGACAGGGCTGGAGACCCAGTACTTC.

CDR3 protein: CASGPGTSGSSGELFF. The CDR3 bases are TGTGCTAGTGGACCCGGGACTAGCGGGAGCTCCGGGGAGCTGTTTTTT. J is TRBJ2-2 and V is TRBV12-5; 14 nucleotides match TRBD2. This CDR3 contains 16 residues. The J segment lost 6 bases and the V segment lost 6 bases, leaving 6 bases of the junction unmatched. Germline lookup yields CDR1 LGHNT and CDR2 FRNRAP.

The chain carries TRBV14 and TRBJ2-7, with a possible D match to TRBD1 (5 bases). CDR3 length equals 15 residues. Trimming shortened V by 1 base and J by 2 bases, and 12 bases separated the two germline ends. Germline V gene data show CDR1 as SGHDN and CDR2 as FVKESK. CDR3 residues: CASSQALTGAYEQYF. Written as DNA, the CDR3 is TGTGCCAGCAGCCAAGCCCTCACAGGTGCCTACGAGCAGTACTTC.

The J gene is TRBJ1-1, the V gene TRBV4-2; D may be TRBD1 (6 bases). The CDR3 consists of 16 residues. CDR1 is LGHNA and CDR2 is YNFKEQ in the germline V gene. Trimming shortened V by 0 bases and J by 1 base, and 12 bases separated the two germline ends. The chain's CDR3 is CASSQDRAGANTEAFF. The CDR3 DNA reads TGTGCCAGCAGCCAAGATCGCGCAGGGGCGAACACTGAAGCTTTCTTT.

There are a few counts of this clone. The chain links TRBV2 to TRBJ1-1; 12 bases match TRBD1. V was clipped by 6 bases and J by 11 bases; unmatched bases: 10. Germline-derived CDR1 and CDR2 are SNHLY and FYNNEI. The CDR3 has 14 amino acids. Here the CDR3 DNA reads TGTGCCAGCAGGGGACAGGGGGCGTCGTCTCGGGCTTTCTTT. Translated: CASRGQGASSRAFF. The full variable domain, in which reference TRBV2 and TRBJ1-1 provide the parts outside the CDR3, is EPEVTQTPSHQVTQMGQEVILRCVPISNHLYFYWYRQILGQKVEFLVSFYNNEISEKSEIFDDQFSVERPDGSNFTLKIRSTKLEDSAMYFCASRGQGASSRAFFGQGTRLTVV.

The chain has TRBV4-3 and TRBJ1-6; no firm D call. The germline gives CDR1 LGHNA, CDR2 YSLEER. The CDR3 is 13 residues long. V lost 0 bases, J lost 10 bases, and 7 bases lay in between. CDR3 protein: CASSQDRYSPLHF. The CDR3, as DNA: TGCGCCAGCAGCCAAGATCGGTACTCACCCCTCCACTTT.

V gene TRBV10-3 combines with J gene TRBJ1-2; tentatively, D is TRBD1 (5 bases). The CDR3 length is 14 residues. V gave up 3 bases and J gave up 6 bases, with 14 bases separating them. In germline, CDR1 is ENHRY, CDR2 SYGVKD. This CDR3 reads CAISDGQKGDGYTF. The CDR3 DNA reads TGTGCCATCAGTGACGGACAAAAGGGCGATGGCTACACCTTC.

A single count supports this clone. CDR3 loop: CASSRDRAVNYGYTF. The CDR3, as DNA: TGCGCCAGCAGCCGTGACAGGGCGGTTAACTATGGCTACACCTTC. The chain recombines TRBV5-1 with TRBJ1-2, with 7 bases identical to TRBD1. Trimming took 4 bases from V and 1 from J; bases not matched to a gene: 7. Germline V lookup: CDR1 SGHRS, CDR2 YFSETQ. This CDR3 contains 15 residues.

This clone was observed a handful of times. The chain couples TRBV18 to TRBJ1-3; D is ambiguous. Deletions cut 2 bases from V and 0 bases from J, with 8 bases between. The CDR3 extends over 15 amino acids. Germline values: CDR1 KGHSH, CDR2 LQKENI. The CDR3 sequence: CASSPTVYSGNTIYF. The CDR3 DNA is TGTGCCAGCTCACCAACGGTCTACTCTGGAAACACCATATATTTT. Based on the CDR3 plus reference TRBV18 and TRBJ1-3, the full variable domain is NAGVMQNPRHLVRRRGQEARLRCSPMKGHSHVYWYRQLPEEGLKFMVYLQKENIIDESGMPKERFSAEFPKEGPSILRIQQVVRGDSAAYFCASSPTVYSGNTIYFGEGSWLTVV.